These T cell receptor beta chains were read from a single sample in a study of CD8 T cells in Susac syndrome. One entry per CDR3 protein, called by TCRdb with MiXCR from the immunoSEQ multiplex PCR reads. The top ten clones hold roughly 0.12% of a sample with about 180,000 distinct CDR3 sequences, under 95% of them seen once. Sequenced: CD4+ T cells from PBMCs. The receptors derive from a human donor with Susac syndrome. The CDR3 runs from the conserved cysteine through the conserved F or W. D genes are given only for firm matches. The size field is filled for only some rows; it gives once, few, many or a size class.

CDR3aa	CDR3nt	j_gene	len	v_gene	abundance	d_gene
CSASGRAGVKNIQYF	TGCAGTGCTAGCGGTCGAGCGGGGGTCAAAAACATTCAGTACTTC	TRBJ2-4	15	TRBV20-1	.	TRBD2
CASSYDQTSGNTIYF	TGTGCCAGCAGTTACGATCAGACCTCTGGAAACACCATATATTTT	TRBJ1-3	15	TRBV6-5	.	.
CALSDSLLGTEAFF	TGTGCCCTTTCCGACTCACTTCTAGGGACTGAAGCTTTCTTT	TRBJ1-1	14	TRBV10-3	.	.
CSVTQGNEKLFF	TGCAGCGTAACACAGGGAAATGAAAAACTGTTTTTT	TRBJ1-4	12	TRBV29-1	.	.
CASSLASMGPDTQYF	TGTGCCAGCAGCTTAGCGTCTATGGGGCCAGATACGCAGTATTTT	TRBJ2-3	15	TRBV7-9	.	.
CASSLDGLGMGTQYF	TGTGCCAGCAGCTTAGATGGACTAGGAATGGGTACGCAGTATTTT	TRBJ2-3	15	TRBV11-2	.	TRBD2
CASSYRQGYQETQYF	TGTGCCAGCAGCTATCGACAGGGGTACCAAGAGACCCAGTACTTC	TRBJ2-5	15	TRBV5-6	.	TRBD1
CASSHRGSTEAFF	TGTGCCAGCAGCCACAGGGGCAGCACTGAAGCTTTCTTT	TRBJ1-1	13	TRBV3-1	.	.
CATSDPKAGDTDTQYF	TGTGCCACCAGTGATCCCAAAGCGGGGGACACAGATACGCAGTATTTT	TRBJ2-3	16	TRBV24-1	.	TRBD2
CASSYEAGLYGYTF	TGTGCCAGCAGTTATGAGGCAGGGCTCTATGGCTACACCTTC	TRBJ1-2	14	TRBV6-5	.	.
CASSQDRARVSGNTIYF	TGTGCCAGCAGCCAAGATAGAGCGCGAGTCTCTGGAAACACCATATATTTT	TRBJ1-3	17	TRBV3-1	.	.
CASSSQPATSGGTYEQYF	TGTGCCAGCAGCTCCCAACCGGCCACTAGCGGGGGCACCTACGAGCAGTACTTC	TRBJ2-7	18	TRBV7-2	.	TRBD2
CASSSIGGKGTEAFF	TGTGCCAGCAGCTCCATAGGGGGCAAGGGGACTGAAGCTTTCTTT	TRBJ1-1	15	TRBV11-2	.	TRBD1
CATGTAFSNQPQHF	TGTGCCACCGGGACAGCGTTTAGCAATCAGCCCCAGCATTTT	TRBJ1-5	14	TRBV15	.	TRBD1
CASSLSAAYMNTEAFF	TGTGCCAGCAGCTTATCAGCAGCTTACATGAACACTGAAGCTTTCTTT	TRBJ1-1	16	TRBV7-2	.	.
CASRLLAGGLGNEQFF	TGTGCCAGCAGGTTACTAGCGGGGGGGCTCGGCAATGAGCAGTTCTTC	TRBJ2-1	16	TRBV2	.	TRBD2
CASSLIGTDNSPLHF	TGCGCCAGCAGCTTAATAGGGACCGATAATTCACCCCTCCACTTT	TRBJ1-6	15	TRBV5-1	.	.
CASSQDRVRAGGPYEQYF	TGTGCCAGCAGCCAAGATCGAGTGCGAGCGGGGGGGCCGTACGAGCAGTACTTC	TRBJ2-7	18	TRBV4-2	.	TRBD2
CASSLAGQEETQYF	TGTGCCAGCAGCTTAGCGGGACAGGAAGAGACCCAGTACTTC	TRBJ2-5	14	TRBV7-8	.	TRBD1
CAWSRGPPILGAFF	TGTGCCTGGAGCCGAGGACCGCCTATTCTCGGAGCTTTCTTT	TRBJ1-1	14	TRBV30	.	.
CASSPMSGGAKNEQFF	TGTGCCAGTAGCCCGATGAGCGGGGGGGCTAAAAATGAGCAGTTCTTC	TRBJ2-1	16	TRBV19	.	TRBD2
CASSHPPGTVFDGYTF	TGTGCCAGCAGTCATCCCCCGGGGACAGTATTTGATGGCTACACCTTC	TRBJ1-2	16	TRBV6-1	.	TRBD1
CATSRGGESIREQYF	TGTGCCACCAGCAGAGGCGGTGAAAGCATACGGGAGCAGTACTTC	TRBJ2-7	15	TRBV15	.	.
CASSYGLGGEQFF	TGTGCCAGCAGTTACGGGCTAGGGGGTGAGCAGTTCTTC	TRBJ2-1	13	TRBV6-5	.	.
CASSQDRAGVAYEQYF	TGCGCCAGCAGCCAAGATCGGGCGGGGGTGGCGTACGAGCAGTACTTC	TRBJ2-7	16	TRBV4-3	.	TRBD2
CASSLTGSYNEQFF	TGTGCCAGCAGCTTGACAGGGTCCTACAATGAGCAGTTCTTC	TRBJ2-1	14	TRBV5-6	.	.
CSAENSGQYF	TGCAGCGCCGAAAACAGCGGGCAGTATTTT	TRBJ2-3	10	TRBV29-1	.	.
CASSSQLARTYEQYF	TGTGCCAGCAGCTCGCAACTAGCGAGGACCTACGAGCAGTACTTC	TRBJ2-7	15	TRBV5-6	.	TRBD2
CASTSSRGMVNQPQHF	TGTGCCAGCACCTCATCTCGGGGGATGGTCAATCAGCCCCAGCATTTT	TRBJ1-5	16	TRBV6-6	.	.
CASSLAGANEQFF	TGTGCCAGCAGCTTAGCAGGGGCCAATGAGCAGTTCTTC	TRBJ2-1	13	TRBV7-2	once	.
CSAGTARMNTEAFF	TGCAGCGCTGGGACCGCCAGGATGAACACTGAAGCTTTCTTT	TRBJ1-1	14	TRBV29-1	.	.
CASSPQITGELFF	TGTGCCAGCAGCCCTCAGATTACCGGGGAGCTGTTTTTT	TRBJ2-2	13	TRBV14	once	.
CATSNQAGGYTF	TGTGCCACCAGCAATCAGGCTGGAGGCTACACCTTC	TRBJ1-2	12	TRBV15	.	.
CSTTDGDQSPQYF	TGCAGCACAACGGACGGAGACCAAAGTCCCCAGTACTTC	TRBJ2-5	13	TRBV29-1	.	.
CASSQSRGRNINSPLHF	TGCGCCAGCAGCCAAAGTCGGGGCCGCAATATCAATTCACCCCTCCACTTT	TRBJ1-6	17	TRBV4-1	.	.
CASSVSGGNQPQHF	TGTGCCAGCAGCGTATCTGGGGGCAATCAGCCCCAGCATTTT	TRBJ1-5	14	TRBV9	.	.
CSASAPSGGVHNEQFF	TGCAGTGCTAGCGCGCCTAGCGGGGGGGTTCACAATGAGCAGTTCTTC	TRBJ2-1	16	TRBV20-1	once	TRBD2
CASSLALTPSYEQYF	TGTGCCAGCAGCTTAGCGTTGACACCTTCCTACGAGCAGTACTTC	TRBJ2-7	15	TRBV7-2	.	.
CASSEQGVGGYTF	TGTGCCAGCAGCGAGCAGGGGGTCGGTGGCTACACCTTC	TRBJ1-2	13	TRBV3-1	.	TRBD1
CACTAREDTEAFF	TGTGCCTGCACGGCCCGGGAGGACACTGAAGCTTTCTTT	TRBJ1-1	13	TRBV12-3/TRBV12-4	.	.
CASSVAREANYGYTF	TGTGCCAGCAGCGTAGCGAGGGAAGCCAACTATGGCTACACCTTC	TRBJ1-2	15	TRBV9	.	.
CASSGDRGNIQYF	TGTGCCAGCAGTGGGGACAGGGGAAACATTCAGTACTTC	TRBJ2-4	13	TRBV2	once	TRBD1
CASSATGTGTYEQYF	TGTGCCAGCAGTGCAACCGGGACAGGGACGTACGAGCAGTACTTC	TRBJ2-7	15	TRBV12-3/TRBV12-4	.	TRBD1
CSARGVTGLNSPLHF	TGCAGTGCTAGAGGGGTAACAGGGCTAAATTCACCCCTCCACTTT	TRBJ1-6	15	TRBV20-1	.	.
CASGSSGANVLTF	TGTGCTAGTGGGAGCTCTGGGGCCAACGTCCTGACTTTC	TRBJ2-6	13	TRBV12-5	.	.
CASSITGELFF	TGTGCCAGTAGTATCACCGGGGAGCTGTTTTTT	TRBJ2-2	11	TRBV19	.	.
CASSWSGGAGDTQYF	TGTGCCAGCAGCTGGAGCGGGGGGGCGGGAGATACGCAGTATTTT	TRBJ2-3	15	TRBV7-2	once	TRBD2
CSVNLLTSGGVYEQYF	TGCAGCGTAAACCTTCTGACTAGCGGGGGTGTGTACGAGCAGTACTTC	TRBJ2-7	16	TRBV29-1	.	TRBD2
CASSFKDSNSPLHF	TGTGCCAGCAGTTTCAAGGACAGTAATTCACCCCTCCACTTT	TRBJ1-6	14	TRBV12-3/TRBV12-4	.	.
CAISEELGLLNQPQHF	TGTGCCATCAGTGAGGAGTTGGGACTTCTCAATCAGCCCCAGCATTTT	TRBJ1-5	16	TRBV10-3	.	.
CSARGDTNTEAFF	TGCAGTGCTAGAGGGGACACCAACACTGAAGCTTTCTTT	TRBJ1-1	13	TRBV20-1	.	.
CASSLSILAGGLKQETQYF	TGTGCCAGCAGTCTCTCCATCCTAGCGGGGGGGCTGAAGCAAGAGACCCAGTACTTC	TRBJ2-5	19	TRBV27	.	TRBD2
CASSQGVLNTEAFF	TGTGCCAGCAGCCAGGGGGTCTTAAACACTGAAGCTTTCTTT	TRBJ1-1	14	TRBV3-1	.	.
CAWSLGARDGYTF	TGTGCCTGGAGCCTTGGGGCGCGGGATGGCTACACCTTC	TRBJ1-2	13	TRBV30	.	.
CASSGDRAHQPQHF	TGTGCCAGCAGTGGGGACAGGGCCCATCAGCCCCAGCATTTT	TRBJ1-5	14	TRBV2	.	TRBD1
CASSQVESTSRQFF	TGCGCCAGCAGCCAAGTGGAGTCGACTAGCCGACAGTTCTTC	TRBJ2-1	14	TRBV4-3	.	TRBD2
CASRPDRGVNSPLHF	TGTGCCAGCAGGCCAGACAGGGGTGTAAATTCACCCCTCCACTTT	TRBJ1-6	15	TRBV25-1	.	TRBD1
CASSPERQFNSPLHF	TGTGCCAGCAGCCCGGAAAGGCAGTTCAATTCACCCCTCCACTTT	TRBJ1-6	15	TRBV11-2	.	.
CASSNRSSYNEQFF	TGTGCCAGCTCGAACAGGAGCTCCTACAATGAGCAGTTCTTC	TRBJ2-1	14	TRBV18	.	.